This passage covers 15 T cell receptor beta chains from one sample sequenced in a study of early T cells in non-severe SARS-CoV-2 infection. TCRdb re-analysed the 5' RACE reads in MiXCR, keeping a single row per CDR3 protein. The sample consists of approximately 31,000 distinct CDR3 sequences, around 6.6% of them appearing once. The sequenced sample consisted of whole blood. Receptors originate from an adult who was a healthcare worker with PCR-confirmed SARS-CoV-2 infection or an uninfected control (not recorded which).

This clonotype came up many times. The chain has TRBV20-1 and TRBJ2-1; 7 nucleotides line up with TRBD2. J lost 0 bases, V lost 6 bases, and 5 bases had no gene match. Germline CDR1 reads DFQATT; CDR2 reads SNEGSKA (reference sequence). CDR3 length: 14 amino acids. The CDR3 loop reads CSAGAGASYNEQFF. The CDR3 DNA is TGCAGTGCCGGGGCGGGAGCCTCCTACAATGAGCAGTTCTTC.

This chain joins TRBV6-4 and TRBJ2-7; 7 positions match TRBD1. The V segment lost 9 bases and the J segment 3 bases; nucleotides outside the gene matches: 14. Per germline, CDR1 MRHNA and CDR2 SNTAGT. There are 15 residues in the CDR3. The CDR3 sequence is CARARIQGVLYEQYF. The CDR3 coding sequence is TGTGCCAGAGCTCGTATCCAGGGGGTTCTCTACGAGCAGTACTTC.

This clonotype was observed many times. This rearrangement joins TRBV5-4 to TRBJ1-1, with D unclear. With 0 bases removed from V and 2 bases from J, the gap between germline ends came to 8 bases. Germline loops: CDR1 SGHNT, CDR2 YYREEE (reference sequence). The CDR3 spans 14 residues. The CDR3, as DNA: TGTGCCAGCAGCTTGGATCAGGTTAACACTGAAGCTTTCTTT. Its protein product is CASSLDQVNTEAFF.

This clonotype was found many times. This sequence joins TRBV9 and TRBJ1-1, with D perhaps TRBD1 (6 bases). Germline CDR1 SGDLS, CDR2 YYNGEE. The CDR3 has 15 residues. Trimming cost V 4 bases and J 5 bases, with 18 bases left between them. CDR3 nucleotide sequence: TGTGCCAGCAGCTCCTTTGGGCAGGGGATAACTGAAGCTTTCTTT. Translating gives CASSSFGQGITEAFF.

This clonotype was observed at least ten times. The chain carries TRBV28 and TRBJ2-7; D not resolved. CDR3 length equals 16 residues. V was shortened by 6 bases and J by 0 bases, with 18 bases between the two germline ends. The germline V gene encodes CDR1 MDHEN and CDR2 SYDVKM. The CDR3 loop is CASSPTGGPGSYEQYF. CDR3 DNA sequence: TGTGCCAGCAGCCCCACTGGCGGACCGGGCTCCTACGAGCAGTACTTC.

This clonotype occurred many times. This rearrangement joins TRBV6-5 to TRBJ2-6, with 10 bases fitting TRBD1. V lost 5 bases to trimming and J lost 2 bases; unmatched junction nucleotides: 6. Germline V lookup: CDR1 MNHEY, CDR2 SVGAGI. CDR3 size: 17 residues. This CDR3 is CASSGDRGNTGANVLTF. Here the CDR3 DNA reads TGTGCCAGCAGTGGGGACAGGGGAAACACTGGGGCCAACGTCCTGACTTTC.

The chain has TRBV5-1 and TRBJ2-3; D remains ambiguous. The germline CDR1 and CDR2 sequences are SGHRS and YFSETQ. V lost 1 base, J lost 2 bases, and 17 bases lay in between. This CDR3 comprises 17 residues. Written as DNA, the CDR3 is TGCGCCAGCAGCTTGAACCTAGACCGACCTTCCACAGATACGCAGTATTTT. Translated, it gives CASSLNLDRPSTDTQYF. Using reference TRBV5-1 and TRBJ2-3 for the parts outside the CDR3, the full variable domain is KAGVTQTPRYLIKTRGQQVTLSCSPISGHRSVSWYQQTPGQGLQFLFEYFSETQRNKGNFPGRFSGRQFSNSRSEMNVSTLELGDSALYLCASSLNLDRPSTDTQYFGPGTRLTVL.

This clonotype was counted many times. The J gene is TRBJ1-3, the V gene TRBV24-1, with D possibly being TRBD1 (5 bases). CDR3 length equals 16 residues. Germline lookup yields CDR1 KGHDR and CDR2 SFDVKD. The V and J ends lost 2 bases and 0 bases respectively, with 10 bases between them. CDR3 region: CATSDSTVRSGNTIYF. The CDR3 coding sequence is TGTGCCACCAGTGATTCGACAGTTCGCTCTGGAAACACCATATATTTT.

This clonotype was detected many times. This sequence joins TRBV6-6 and TRBJ2-3; a weak D match, TRBD2 (5 bases). The ends were cut back, 0 bases at V and 9 bases at J, with 16 bases in the middle. The CDR3 runs 15 residues. CDR1 and CDR2 (germline): MNHNY, SVGAGI (reference sequence). The CDR3 sequence: CASSYSVSRGDTQYF. DNA for the CDR3: TGTGCCAGCAGTTACTCGGTTAGTCGGGGAGACACGCAGTATTTT.

This clonotype was observed a handful of times. The chain joins TRBV19 to TRBJ1-2; 7 nucleotides align to TRBD1. CDR1 LNHDA and CDR2 SQIVND come from the germline V gene (reference sequence). With 6 bases clipped from V and 0 bases from J, the junction kept 4 bases outside the gene matches. The length of the CDR3 is 14 residues. The CDR3 sequence is CASRGDSTNYGYTF. The CDR3 nucleotides are TGTGCCAGTAGGGGGGACAGTACTAACTATGGCTACACCTTC.

This clonotype was observed a few times. The CDR3: CASSADLKKAFF. The CDR3, as DNA: TGCGCCAGCAGTGCGGACTTAAAAAAAGCTTTCTTT. The V and J genes are TRBV10-1 and TRBJ1-1; D call uncertain. CDR3 size: 12 residues. Germline CDR1 WNHNN, CDR2 SYGVQD (reference sequence). V was clipped by 4 bases and J by 9 bases, with 12 bases between them.

This clonotype came up many times. The CDR3 is CASSQRADNEKLFF. The CDR3 DNA reads as TGTGCCAGCAGCCAAAGGGCAGACAATGAAAAACTGTTTTTT. V usage is TRBV3-1 and J usage is TRBJ1-4, with D unresolved. Germline values: CDR1 LGHDT, CDR2 YNNKEL (reference sequence). The CDR3 has 14 amino acids. The germline V and J ends were trimmed by 2 bases and 5 bases, with 9 bases remaining between them.

Comments on this clonotype: A single base separates this from a much larger clone, so it may be a read error. V is TRBV4-1 and J is TRBJ2-1; 9 bases match TRBD2. This CDR3 contains 16 residues. Looked up from germline, CDR1 is MGHRA and CDR2 is YSYEKL. The CDR3 DNA follows: TGCGCCAGCAGCCAAGAAGGCGGGAGGGCCAGTAATGAGCATTTCTTC. Translated, it gives CASSQEGGRASNEHFF.

This clonotype was found many times. The CDR3 bases are TGTGCCAGCAGCCTAAACAGCGGGGGTAGCACAGATACGCAGTATTTT. This gives the protein CASSLNSGGSTDTQYF. The chain joins TRBV11-2 to TRBJ2-3; 8 nucleotides agree with TRBD2. Germline CDR1 reads SGHAT; CDR2 reads FQNNGV. V lost 5 bases to trimming and J lost 0 bases; unmatched junction nucleotides: 7. The CDR3 spans 16 residues.

This clonotype was observed at least ten times. The chain has TRBV12-3 or TRBV12-4 and TRBJ2-5; D may be TRBD2 (6 bases). V was trimmed by 3 bases and J by 5 bases, leaving 16 bases between them. This CDR3 comprises 15 residues. The CDR3: CASSFSGSGMETQYF. In DNA, the CDR3 is TGTGCCAGCAGTTTTTCCGGGAGTGGGATGGAGACCCAGTACTTC.